This passage covers 27 T cell receptor beta chains from one sample sequenced in a study of T cell responses to AZD1222 COVID-19 vaccine (dated by TCRdb to the early 2020s). Interpreted using the paper, the time point label stands for: about 28 days (+/-7) after the second vaccine dose. Libraries were made using the immunoSEQ multiplex PCR assay. TCRdb's version of the immuneACCESS table is confined to in-frame rearrangements and falls short of the full clone set. An unresolved V gene accounts for under half of the shortfall where checked; the remainder is of unknown origin. Here the sample has 140,000 or so clones; approximately 86% occur a single time. The ten largest make up approximately 5% of the sample. This specimen consisted of peripheral blood, obtained 28 days after the second AZD1222 dose. These receptors originate from an adult who received the AZD1222 COVID-19 vaccine.

The genes are TRBV2 and TRBJ1-1, with unresolved D. V lost 5 bases and J 4 bases, leaving 14 bases between the germline ends. The V gene's germline CDR1 is SNHLY and CDR2 FYNNEI. The CDR3 has 14 amino acids. The CDR3 spells CASSKEGSITEAFF. In DNA form, the CDR3 reads TGTGCCAGCAGTAAAGAGGGAAGTATCACTGAAGCTTTCTTT.

This chain joins TRBV5-1 and TRBJ2-7; 7 bases fit TRBD1. The V gene end was trimmed by 1 base and the J gene end by 2 bases; junction bases not matched to a gene: 6. The CDR3 consists of 15 residues. Germline V CDR1 and CDR2: SGHRS, YFSETQ. The CDR3 DNA reads TGCGCCAGCAGCTTGTTTGGACAGGAAACCTACGAGCAGTACTTC. This sequence encodes CASSLFGQETYEQYF.

The rearrangement uses TRBV4-1 and TRBJ2-7, with TRBD2 matching over 7 bases. Per the germline V gene, CDR1 is MGHRA and CDR2 is YSYEKL. V lost 0 bases to trimming and J lost 5 bases; unmatched junction nucleotides: 4. CDR3 length: 14 residues. The CDR3 here is CASSQEWGGDEQYF. Written as DNA, the CDR3 is TGCGCCAGCAGCCAAGAATGGGGGGGGGACGAGCAGTACTTC.

V usage is TRBV10-3 and J usage is TRBJ1-2; 8 bases are shared with TRBD1. In germline, CDR1 is ENHRY, CDR2 SYGVKD. The CDR3 has 14 amino acids. Trimming took 8 bases from V and 6 from J; bases not matched to a gene: 11. The DNA of the CDR3 is TGTGCCATCTTGGACTCAGGGGGCTTAGATGGCTACACCTTC. Its translation is CAILDSGGLDGYTF.

V usage is TRBV12-3 or TRBV12-4 and J usage is TRBJ1-4; 7 bases align to TRBD1. The CDR3 is 13 residues long. After removal of 6 bases from V and 8 bases from J, the junction contained 6 bases not matched to a gene. The CDR3 bases are TGTGCCAGCAGATCACAGGGGACCGAAAAACTGTTTTTT. It encodes CASRSQGTEKLFF.

The chain carries TRBV24-1 and TRBJ1-2; D is ambiguous. Trimming cost V 11 bases and J 2 bases, with 20 bases left between them. The germline V gene encodes CDR1 KGHDR and CDR2 SFDVKD. This CDR3 has 15 amino acids. CDR3 in DNA: TGTGCCAGGAACACGGGCCAGCCTTTCAACTATGGCTACACCTTC. Its protein product is CARNTGQPFNYGYTF.

This chain connects TRBV9 to TRBJ1-6; a weak D match, TRBD1 (5 bases). Trimming pared 0 bases from V and 6 bases from J, leaving 10 bases between. Per germline, CDR1 SGDLS and CDR2 YYNGEE. This CDR3 comprises 15 residues. CDR3 protein: CASSVALQGNSPLHF. Here the CDR3 DNA reads TGTGCCAGCAGCGTAGCTTTGCAGGGTAATTCACCCCTCCACTTT.

This clone has just a few counts. This rearrangement joins TRBV5-4 to TRBJ2-7; D perhaps matches TRBD1 (6 bases). The germline V and J ends were trimmed by 5 bases and 2 bases, with 14 bases remaining between them. This CDR3 is built from 14 residues. Looked up from germline, CDR1 is SGHNT and CDR2 is YYREEE (reference sequence). The CDR3 DNA reads TGTGCCAGCAGATCCCTGGACAGCACCTACGAGCAGTACTTC. It yields the protein CASRSLDSTYEQYF. Complete variable domain (other parts from reference TRBV5-4 and TRBJ2-7): ETGVTQSPTHLIKTRGQQVTLRCSSQSGHNTVSWYQQALGQGPQFIFQYYREEENGRGNFPPRFSGLQFPNYSSELNVNALELDDSALYLCASRSLDSTYEQYFGPGTRLTVT.

This chain connects TRBV27 to TRBJ2-1; 10 bases fit TRBD2. The junction had 8 bases not matched to a gene; V was cut back by 6 bases and J by 6 bases. CDR3 size: 15 residues. Germline V gene sequence: CDR1 MNHEY, CDR2 SMNVEV (reference sequence). This chain's CDR3 is CASSWTSGVGNEQFF. Written as DNA, the CDR3 is TGTGCCAGCAGCTGGACTAGCGGAGTGGGCAATGAGCAGTTCTTC.

The table lists this clone with a few counts. CDR3 in DNA: TGTGCCAGCAGCCAAGACGACCGAAGATCTATCTATGGCTACACCTTC. Encoded protein: CASSQDDRRSIYGYTF. The V and J genes are TRBV3-1 (or the pseudogene TRBV3-2) and TRBJ1-2; no clear D. The CDR3 is 16 amino acids. V shed 0 bases and J shed 4 bases, with 15 bases lying between them. CDR1 and CDR2 (germline): LGHDT, YNNKEL (reference sequence).

Details on this clone: A read error may account for a junction end that differs from germline. This chain joins TRBV18 and TRBJ1-3; possible D gene TRBD1, 5 bases. The CDR3 is made up of 15 amino acids. CDR1 KGHSH and CDR2 LQKENI come from the germline V gene. The CDR3 is CAGSPEAGPGNTIYF. CDR3 coding DNA: TGTGCCGGCTCACCAGAGGCGGGACCTGGAAACACCATATATTTT.

This clone was seen a handful of times. This sequence joins TRBV18 and TRBJ1-4; 9 bases are a match to TRBD1. Germline-derived CDR1 and CDR2 are KGHSH and LQKENI. The CDR3 has 14 amino acids. The V gene end was trimmed by 3 bases and the J gene end by 8 bases; junction bases not matched to a gene: 4. The CDR3: CASSPMGQGEKLFF. As DNA, the CDR3 is TGTGCCAGCTCACCCATGGGACAGGGAGAAAAACTGTTTTTT.

The CDR3 is CASRDTGRTEAFF. DNA of the CDR3: TGTGCCAGCAGAGATACAGGGCGAACTGAAGCTTTCTTT. The chain couples TRBV6-5 to TRBJ1-1, with D possibly TRBD1 on 6 matching bases. The CDR3 covers 13 residues. The germline V gene encodes CDR1 MNHEY and CDR2 SVGAGI. The V end was cut by 6 bases, the J end by 5 bases, with 13 bases between.

The V gene is TRBV9, the J gene TRBJ1-1; perhaps TRBD1 as D (6 bases). The CDR3 has 14 amino acids. The germline V and J ends were trimmed by 4 bases and 0 bases, with 10 bases remaining between them. Per germline, CDR1 SGDLS and CDR2 YYNGEE. The CDR3: CASSSGGLNTEAFF. The DNA of the CDR3 is TGTGCCAGCAGCTCCGGGGGCCTGAACACTGAAGCTTTCTTT.

This chain links TRBV7-9 with TRBJ2-5, with TRBD1 identical over 10 bases. V shed 5 bases and J 2 bases; nucleotides not matched to a gene: 5. From germline, CDR1 is SEHNR and CDR2 FQNEAQ (reference sequence). This CDR3 has 15 amino acids. The CDR3 nucleotides read TGTGCCAGCAGCCTACGGACAGGGGGTCAAGAGACCCAGTACTTC. This codes for CASSLRTGGQETQYF.

Regarding this clone: At the DNA level, this CDR3 is encoded by other sequences in the same sample as well. The V call is TRBV9, the J call TRBJ2-2, with D tentatively TRBD1 or TRBD2 (5 bases each). There are 15 residues in the CDR3. Trimming pared 4 bases from V and 0 bases from J, leaving 10 bases between. Germline-derived CDR1 and CDR2 are SGDLS and YYNGEE. CDR3 loop: CASSPGAANTGELFF. The CDR3, as DNA: TGTGCCAGCAGCCCCGGGGCAGCGAACACCGGGGAGCTGTTTTTT.

This clone was counted once. The chain couples TRBV5-5 to TRBJ2-5; D unclear. V lost 0 bases to trimming and J lost 5 bases, with 5 bases between them. From germline, CDR1 is SGHKS and CDR2 YYEKEE (reference sequence). There are 12 residues in the CDR3. The CDR3 protein is CASSLVEETQYF. The CDR3 DNA reads TGTGCCAGCAGCTTGGTAGAGGAGACCCAGTACTTC.

To note about this clone: In the same sample, other DNA sequences code for this CDR3. V is TRBV11-3 and J is TRBJ2-1; possibly TRBD2 for D (6 bases). Deletions cut 1 base from V and 6 bases from J, with 10 bases between. The germline V gene has CDR1 SGHNT and CDR2 YENEEA. This CDR3 spans 14 amino acids. CDR3 bases: TGTGCCAGCAGCTTAGGGATTAGCGGCAATGAGCAGTTCTTC. Encoded protein: CASSLGISGNEQFF.

V is TRBV27 and J is TRBJ2-1; 9 nucleotides match TRBD2. Germline lookup yields CDR1 MNHEY and CDR2 SMNVEV (reference sequence). The CDR3 totals 16 residues. V gave up 4 bases and J gave up 9 bases; unmatched junction bases: 13. This chain's CDR3 is CASSSPTSGTLGEQFF. CDR3 sequence (DNA): TGTGCCAGCAGTTCGCCGACTAGCGGAACTCTCGGTGAGCAGTTCTTC.

The chain employs TRBV11-2 and TRBJ2-1, with 9 bases matching TRBD1. The ends lost 5 bases at V and 3 bases at J; junction bases unmatched: 5. The germline gives CDR1 SGHAT, CDR2 FQNNGV. This CDR3 contains 15 residues. CDR3 amino acids: CASSPRDRVYNEQFF. The CDR3 DNA reads as TGTGCCAGCAGCCCACGGGACAGGGTCTACAATGAGCAGTTCTTC.

The J gene is TRBJ1-2, the V gene TRBV18, with 9 bases identical to TRBD1. Unmatched junction bases numbered 5, after V lost 2 bases and J lost 7 bases. This CDR3 comprises 14 residues. The germline CDR1 and CDR2 sequences are KGHSH and LQKENI. The CDR3 here is CASSPGTGLFGYTF. In nucleotides, the CDR3 is TGTGCCAGCTCACCAGGGACAGGGCTTTTTGGCTACACCTTC.

The chain is built from TRBV21-1 and TRBJ1-5. TRBV21-1 is marked as a pseudogene. CDR3 length: 17 residues. CDR3 sequence reads: CASSKGRVGRVDQPQHF. The CDR3 bases are TGTGCCAGCAGCAAAGGGCGGGTTGGTAGGGTAGACCAGCCCCAGCATTTT.

V is TRBV27 and J is TRBJ2-5; D gene unclear. This CDR3 has 14 residues. The V end was cut by 1 base, the J end by 1 base, with 7 bases between. Germline assignment: CDR1 MNHEY and CDR2 SMNVEV (reference sequence). The CDR3 coding sequence is TGTGCCAGCAGTTTATTGGCGTTCCAAGAGACCCAGTACTTC. Protein sequence: CASSLLAFQETQYF.

This clone has a handful of counts. The same CDR3 can be traced to other DNA sequences in this sample. V usage is TRBV19 and J usage is TRBJ1-1, with D perhaps TRBD1 (6 bases). V was cut by 4 bases and J by 1 base, with 7 bases left in between. The germline gives CDR1 LNHDA, CDR2 SQIVND (reference sequence). This CDR3 comprises 13 residues. The CDR3 is CASSTQGNTEAFF. The CDR3 DNA is TGTGCCAGTAGTACACAGGGGAACACTGAAGCTTTCTTT.

CDR3 DNA: TGTGCCAGTAGTATAGTCTGGACTAATGAAAAACTGTTTTTT. Translated, it gives CASSIVWTNEKLFF. The V call is TRBV19, the J call TRBJ1-4; D is unresolved. V was trimmed by 1 base and J by 2 bases, leaving 5 bases between them. CDR3 length: 14 amino acids. Germline V gene sequence: CDR1 LNHDA, CDR2 SQIVND (reference sequence).

V gene TRBV30 combines with J gene TRBJ1-3; D ambiguous. The V gene lost 4 bases and the J gene lost 6 bases, with 13 bases spanning the gap. Per the germline V gene, CDR1 is GTSNPN and CDR2 is SVGIG (reference sequence). The CDR3 covers 13 residues. The CDR3 reads CAWTQTGKNTIYF. CDR3 nucleotides: TGTGCCTGGACCCAGACGGGGAAAAACACCATATATTTT.

The chain combines TRBV7-2 with TRBJ1-2, with D unclear. Germline CDR1 and CDR2: SGHTA and FQGNSA. The CDR3 has 15 amino acids. Trimming shortened V by 3 bases and J by 0 bases, and 11 bases separated the two germline ends. This chain's CDR3 is CASSLVSGANYGYTF. DNA for the CDR3: TGTGCCAGCAGCTTGGTATCCGGTGCTAACTATGGCTACACCTTC.